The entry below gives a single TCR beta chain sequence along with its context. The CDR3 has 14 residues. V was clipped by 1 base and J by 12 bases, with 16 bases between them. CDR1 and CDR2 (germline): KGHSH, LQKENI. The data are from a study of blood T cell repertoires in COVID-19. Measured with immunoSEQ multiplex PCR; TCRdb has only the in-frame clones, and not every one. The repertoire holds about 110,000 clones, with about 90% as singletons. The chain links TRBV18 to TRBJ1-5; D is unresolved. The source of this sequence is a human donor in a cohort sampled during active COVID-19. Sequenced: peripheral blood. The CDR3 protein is CASSPQREGGYQHF. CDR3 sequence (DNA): TGTGCCAGCTCACCACAACGGGAGGGAGGCTACCAGCATTTT.